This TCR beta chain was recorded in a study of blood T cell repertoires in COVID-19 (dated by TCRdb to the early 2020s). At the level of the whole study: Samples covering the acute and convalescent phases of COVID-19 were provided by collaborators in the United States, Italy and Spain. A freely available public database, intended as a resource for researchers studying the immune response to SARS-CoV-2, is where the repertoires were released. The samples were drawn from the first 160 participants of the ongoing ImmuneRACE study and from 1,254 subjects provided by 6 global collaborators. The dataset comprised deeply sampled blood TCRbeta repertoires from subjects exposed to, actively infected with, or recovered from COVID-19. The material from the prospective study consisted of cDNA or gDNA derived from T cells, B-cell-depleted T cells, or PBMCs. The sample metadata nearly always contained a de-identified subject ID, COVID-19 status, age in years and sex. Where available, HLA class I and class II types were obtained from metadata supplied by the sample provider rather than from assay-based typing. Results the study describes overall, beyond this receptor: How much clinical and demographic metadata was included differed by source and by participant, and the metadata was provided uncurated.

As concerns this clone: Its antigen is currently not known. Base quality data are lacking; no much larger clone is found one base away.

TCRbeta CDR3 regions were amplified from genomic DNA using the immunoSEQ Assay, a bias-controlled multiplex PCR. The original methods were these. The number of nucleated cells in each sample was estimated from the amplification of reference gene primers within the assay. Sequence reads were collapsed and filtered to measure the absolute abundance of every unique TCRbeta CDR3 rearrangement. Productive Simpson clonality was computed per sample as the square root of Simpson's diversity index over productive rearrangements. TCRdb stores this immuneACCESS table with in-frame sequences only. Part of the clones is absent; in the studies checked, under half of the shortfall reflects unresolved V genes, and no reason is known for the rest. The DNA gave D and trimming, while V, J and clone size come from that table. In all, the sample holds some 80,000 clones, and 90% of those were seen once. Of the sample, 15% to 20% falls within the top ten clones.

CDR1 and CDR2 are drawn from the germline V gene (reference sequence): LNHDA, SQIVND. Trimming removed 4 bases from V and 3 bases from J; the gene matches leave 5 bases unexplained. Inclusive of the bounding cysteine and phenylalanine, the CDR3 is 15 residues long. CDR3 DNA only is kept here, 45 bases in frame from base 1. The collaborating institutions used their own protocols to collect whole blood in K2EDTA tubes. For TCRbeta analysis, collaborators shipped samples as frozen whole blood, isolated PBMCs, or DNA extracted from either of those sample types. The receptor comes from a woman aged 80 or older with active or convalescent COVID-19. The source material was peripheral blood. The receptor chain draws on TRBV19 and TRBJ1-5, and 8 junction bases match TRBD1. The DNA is TGTGCCAGTAGTAGCGGACAGGGAAACAATCAGCCCCAGCATTTT. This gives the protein CASSSGQGNNQPQHF.